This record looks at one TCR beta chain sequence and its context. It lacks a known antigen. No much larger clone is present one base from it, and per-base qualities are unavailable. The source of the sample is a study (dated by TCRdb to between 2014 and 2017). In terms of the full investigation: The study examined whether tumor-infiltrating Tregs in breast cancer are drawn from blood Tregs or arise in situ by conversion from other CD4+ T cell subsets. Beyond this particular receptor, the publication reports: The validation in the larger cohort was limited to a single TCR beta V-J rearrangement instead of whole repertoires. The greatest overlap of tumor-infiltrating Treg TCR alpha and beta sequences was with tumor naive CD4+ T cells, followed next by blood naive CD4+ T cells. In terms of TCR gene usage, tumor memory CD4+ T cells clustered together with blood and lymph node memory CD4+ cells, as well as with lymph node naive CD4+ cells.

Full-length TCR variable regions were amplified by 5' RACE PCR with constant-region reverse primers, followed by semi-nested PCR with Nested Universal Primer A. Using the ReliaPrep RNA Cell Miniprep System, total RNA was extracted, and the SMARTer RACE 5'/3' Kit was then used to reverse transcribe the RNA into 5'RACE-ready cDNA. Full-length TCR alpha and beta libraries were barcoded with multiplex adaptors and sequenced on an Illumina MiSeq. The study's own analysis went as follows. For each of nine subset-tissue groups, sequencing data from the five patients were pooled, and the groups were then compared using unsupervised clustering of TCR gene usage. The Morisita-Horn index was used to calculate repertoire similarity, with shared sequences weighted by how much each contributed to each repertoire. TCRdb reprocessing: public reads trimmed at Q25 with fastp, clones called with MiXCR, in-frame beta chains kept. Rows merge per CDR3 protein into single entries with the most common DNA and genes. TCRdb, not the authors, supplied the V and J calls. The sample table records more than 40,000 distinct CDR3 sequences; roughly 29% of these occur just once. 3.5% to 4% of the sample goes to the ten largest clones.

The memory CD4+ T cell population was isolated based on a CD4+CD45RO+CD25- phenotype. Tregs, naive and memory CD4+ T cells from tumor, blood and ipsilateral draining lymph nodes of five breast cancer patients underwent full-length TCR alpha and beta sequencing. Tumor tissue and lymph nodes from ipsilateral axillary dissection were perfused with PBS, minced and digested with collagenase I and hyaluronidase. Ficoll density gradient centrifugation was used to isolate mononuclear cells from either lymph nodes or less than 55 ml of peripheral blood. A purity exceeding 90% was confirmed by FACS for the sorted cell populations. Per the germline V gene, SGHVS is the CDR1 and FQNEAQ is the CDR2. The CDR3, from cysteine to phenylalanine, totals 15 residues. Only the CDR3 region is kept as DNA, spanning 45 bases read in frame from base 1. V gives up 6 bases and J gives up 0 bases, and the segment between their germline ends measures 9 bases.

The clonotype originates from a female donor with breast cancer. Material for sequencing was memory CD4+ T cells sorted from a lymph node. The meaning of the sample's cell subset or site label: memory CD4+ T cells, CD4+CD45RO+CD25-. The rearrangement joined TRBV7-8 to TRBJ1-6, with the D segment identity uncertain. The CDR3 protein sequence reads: CASRRGSSYNSPLHF. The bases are TGTGCCAGCAGGCGAGGGAGCTCCTATAATTCACCCCTCCACTTT.